This T cell receptor (beta chain) originates from a study of shared clonotypes between healthy human individuals. Unsorted PBMC contributed 250 to 300 ng DNA, some 29,000 T cell genomes, to each replicate PCR. Unsorted PBMC DNA went through sequencing on ten immunoSEQ deep assay plates. Here immunoSEQ multiplex PCR was the method, and the copy in TCRdb shows in-frame clones only, minus some. The table lists around 500,000 clones, about 84% of them singletons. Donors included only healthy HIV-negative adults lacking recent acute infections or vaccinations. The TCR comes from a woman in her thirties or forties in good health. Some clones in this sample may be carry-over from other donors' samples. The specimen sequenced was PBMCs.

CDR3 in amino acids: CASSLDLSAYNEQFF. CDR3 bases: TGTGCCAGCAGTTTGGACTTGTCTGCCTACAATGAGCAGTTCTTC. This sequence joins TRBV6-1 and TRBJ2-1, with a weak D call TRBD2 (5 bases). The CDR3 spans 15 residues. Germline CDR1 and CDR2: MNHNS and SASEGT. Trimming pared 5 bases from V and 2 bases from J, leaving 13 bases between.